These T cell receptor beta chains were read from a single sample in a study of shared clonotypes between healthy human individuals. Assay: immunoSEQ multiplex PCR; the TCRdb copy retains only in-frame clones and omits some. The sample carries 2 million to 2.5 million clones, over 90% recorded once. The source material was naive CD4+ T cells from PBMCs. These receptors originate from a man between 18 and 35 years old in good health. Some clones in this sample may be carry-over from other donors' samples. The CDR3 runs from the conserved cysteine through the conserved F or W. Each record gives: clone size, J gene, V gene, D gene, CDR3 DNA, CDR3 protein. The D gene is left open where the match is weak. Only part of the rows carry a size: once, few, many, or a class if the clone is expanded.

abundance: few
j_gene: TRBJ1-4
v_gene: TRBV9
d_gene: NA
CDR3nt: TGTGCCAGCAGCGCCGGGACGGCCGCTGCAAAACTGTTTTTT
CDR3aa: CASSAGTAAAKLFF

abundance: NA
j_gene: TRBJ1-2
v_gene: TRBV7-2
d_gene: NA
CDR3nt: TGTGCCAGCAGCTTAGGGTCAGATGTTGGCTACACCTTC
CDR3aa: CASSLGSDVGYTF

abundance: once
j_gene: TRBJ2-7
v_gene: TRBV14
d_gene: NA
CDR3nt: TGTGCCAGCAGCCAAGCGCCTTGGAGGACAGCAGGAGAGCAGTACTTC
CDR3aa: CASSQAPWRTAGEQYF

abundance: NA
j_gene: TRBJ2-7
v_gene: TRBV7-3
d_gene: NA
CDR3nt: TGTGCCAGCAGCTTAACAGGGGGGTCGCACTACGAGCAGTACTTC
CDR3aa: CASSLTGGSHYEQYF

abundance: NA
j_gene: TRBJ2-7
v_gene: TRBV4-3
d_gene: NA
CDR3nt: TGCGCCAGCAGCCAAGAGACCGAAGCGGCATCCTACGAGCAGTACTTC
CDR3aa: CASSQETEAASYEQYF

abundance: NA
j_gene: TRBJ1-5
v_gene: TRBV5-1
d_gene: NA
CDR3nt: TGCGCCAGCAGCCTCGGGACACCCGGGGATTCGCAGCATTTT
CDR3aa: CASSLGTPGDSQHF

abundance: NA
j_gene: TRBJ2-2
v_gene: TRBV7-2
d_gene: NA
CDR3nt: TGTGCCAGCAGCCCCACCAGGGAACCCGGGGAGCTGTTTTTT
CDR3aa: CASSPTREPGELFF

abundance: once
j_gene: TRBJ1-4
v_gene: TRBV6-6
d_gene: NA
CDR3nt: TGTGCCAGCAGAGGCGGGTCAAATGAAAAACTGTTTTTT
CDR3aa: CASRGGSNEKLFF

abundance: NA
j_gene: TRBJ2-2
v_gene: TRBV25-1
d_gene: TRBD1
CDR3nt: TGTGCCAGCAGTGAATATCAGGGGGTCGCGGCGGGCGCCGGGGAGCTGTTTTTT
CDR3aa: CASSEYQGVAAGAGELFF

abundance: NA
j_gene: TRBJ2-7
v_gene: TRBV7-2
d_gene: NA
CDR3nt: TGTGCCAGCAGCTTTAATCCAGGGGACTACGAGCAGTACTTC
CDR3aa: CASSFNPGDYEQYF

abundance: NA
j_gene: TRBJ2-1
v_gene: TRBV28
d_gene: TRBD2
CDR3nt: TGTGCCAGCAGTATAGCGGGAGGTTTCTACAATGAGCAGTTCTTC
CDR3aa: CASSIAGGFYNEQFF

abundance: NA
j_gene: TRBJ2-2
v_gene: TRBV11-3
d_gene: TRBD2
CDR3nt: TGTGCCAGCAGCCCTGGGACTAGCGGGGCCCTTTTCGGGGAGCTGTTTTTT
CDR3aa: CASSPGTSGALFGELFF

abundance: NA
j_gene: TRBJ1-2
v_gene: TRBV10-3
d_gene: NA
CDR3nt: TGTGCCATCAGTGACCAAAAGACAGGTGGGGGCTACACCTTC
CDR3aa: CAISDQKTGGGYTF

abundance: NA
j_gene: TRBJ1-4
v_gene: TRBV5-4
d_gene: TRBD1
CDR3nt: TGTGCCAGCAGCGGACCGGGACAGGGGAATGAAAAACTGTTTTTT
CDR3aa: CASSGPGQGNEKLFF

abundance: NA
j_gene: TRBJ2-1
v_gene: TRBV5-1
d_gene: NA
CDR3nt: TGCGCCAGCAGCTTGGTTTCAGGGTCAGATGAGCAGTTCTTC
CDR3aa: CASSLVSGSDEQFF

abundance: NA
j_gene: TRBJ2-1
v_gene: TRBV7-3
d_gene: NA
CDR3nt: TGTGCCAGCAGCCTAGGGTTATACAATGAGCAGTTCTTC
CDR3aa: CASSLGLYNEQFF

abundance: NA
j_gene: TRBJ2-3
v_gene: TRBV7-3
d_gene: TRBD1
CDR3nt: TGTGCCAGCAGCTCCCGGACAGGGGATACGCAGTATTTT
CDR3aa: CASSSRTGDTQYF

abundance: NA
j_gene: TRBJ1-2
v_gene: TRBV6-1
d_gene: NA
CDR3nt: TGTGCCAGCGATTCACTCAGGGGACGCCCGGAGAGCTACACCTTC
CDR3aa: CASDSLRGRPESYTF

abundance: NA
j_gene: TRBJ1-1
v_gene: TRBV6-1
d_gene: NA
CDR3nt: TGTGCCAGCAGTGGCGGGACCCAGAACACTGAAGCTTTCTTT
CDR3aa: CASSGGTQNTEAFF

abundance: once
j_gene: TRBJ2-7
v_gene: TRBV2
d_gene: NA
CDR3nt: TGTGCCTCAAGACAGGTCTACGAGCAGTACTTC
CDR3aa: CASRQVYEQYF

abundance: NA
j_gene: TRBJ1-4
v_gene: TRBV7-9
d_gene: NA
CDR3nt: TGTGCCAGCACCGATCCGGACTATAATGAAAAACTGTTTTTT
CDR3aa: CASTDPDYNEKLFF

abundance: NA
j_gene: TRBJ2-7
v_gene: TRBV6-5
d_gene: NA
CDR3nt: TGTGCCAGCAGTTATCGTTGGACCTACGAGCAGTACTTC
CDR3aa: CASSYRWTYEQYF

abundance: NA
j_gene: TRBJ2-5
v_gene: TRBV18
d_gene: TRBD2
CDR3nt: TGTGCCAGCTCACCGGGGAGGGGAGAGACCCAGTACTTC
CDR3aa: CASSPGRGETQYF

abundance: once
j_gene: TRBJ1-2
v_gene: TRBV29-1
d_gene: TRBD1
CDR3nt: TGCAGCGTTGTACGGACAGGGCCTCGAGGCTATGGCTACACCTTC
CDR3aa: CSVVRTGPRGYGYTF

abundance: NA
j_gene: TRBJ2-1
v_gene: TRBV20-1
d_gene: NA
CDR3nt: TGCAGTGCTAGAGCCTTTAGGGAGCAGTTCTTC
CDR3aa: CSARAFREQFF

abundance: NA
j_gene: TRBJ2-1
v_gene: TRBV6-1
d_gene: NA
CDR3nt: TGTGCCAGCAGTGACCGAGTAGGGGGGCCGTCTGAGCAGTTCTTC
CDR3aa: CASSDRVGGPSEQFF

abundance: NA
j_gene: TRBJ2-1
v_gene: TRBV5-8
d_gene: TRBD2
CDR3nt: TGTGCCAGCAGCTTGCCCGGGACTAGCGGGATCACCGGTGAGCAGTTCTTC
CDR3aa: CASSLPGTSGITGEQFF

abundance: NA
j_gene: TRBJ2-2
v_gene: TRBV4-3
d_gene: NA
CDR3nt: TGCGCCAGCAGCCAAGAGTTGAGGGATACCGGGGAGCTGTTTTTT
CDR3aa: CASSQELRDTGELFF

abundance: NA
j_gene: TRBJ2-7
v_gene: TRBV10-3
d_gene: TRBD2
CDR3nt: TGTGCCATCAGTGAGTCAGGACTAGAACGATACGAGCAGTACTTC
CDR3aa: CAISESGLERYEQYF

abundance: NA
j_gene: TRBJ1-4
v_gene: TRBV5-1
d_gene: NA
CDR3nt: TGCGCCAGCAGCCCGGCCGAGGGGAGGACTAATGAAAAACTGTTTTTT
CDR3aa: CASSPAEGRTNEKLFF

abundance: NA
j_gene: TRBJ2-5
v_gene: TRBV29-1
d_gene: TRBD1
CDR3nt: TGCAGCGTCGAGGGACAGGGGAGAGGGACCCAGTACTTC
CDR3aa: CSVEGQGRGTQYF

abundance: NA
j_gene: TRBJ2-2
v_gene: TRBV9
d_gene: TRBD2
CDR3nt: TGTGCCAGCGGAACTAGCGGGAGGGCCATCGGGGAGCTGTTTTTT
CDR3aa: CASGTSGRAIGELFF

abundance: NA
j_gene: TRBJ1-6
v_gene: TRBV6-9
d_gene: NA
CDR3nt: TGTGCCAGCAGTTGGGAACTTAACAGGCAACCTAATTCACCCCTCCACTTT
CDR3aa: CASSWELNRQPNSPLHF

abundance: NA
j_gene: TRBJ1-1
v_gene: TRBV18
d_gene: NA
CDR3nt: TGTGCCAGCTCACCACAGGGGCCAAATACTGAAGCTTTCTTT
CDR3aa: CASSPQGPNTEAFF

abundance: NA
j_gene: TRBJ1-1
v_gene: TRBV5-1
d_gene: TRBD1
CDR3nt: TGCGCCAGCAGCTTAGGGACAGGGGGCGAATTAGCTTTCTTT
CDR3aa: CASSLGTGGELAFF

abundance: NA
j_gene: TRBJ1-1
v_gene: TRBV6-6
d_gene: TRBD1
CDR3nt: TGTGCCAGCAGTTGGGACAGGGCTCTCGCGGAAGCTTTCTTT
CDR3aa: CASSWDRALAEAFF

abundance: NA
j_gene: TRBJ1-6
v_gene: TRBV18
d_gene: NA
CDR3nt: TGTGCCAGCTCACGCATAACAACAAATTCACCCCTCCACTTT
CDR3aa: CASSRITTNSPLHF

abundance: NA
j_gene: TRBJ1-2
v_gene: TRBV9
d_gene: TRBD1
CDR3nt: TGTGCCAGCAGCGTAGCTCCAGAACAGGGGCAGGGCTACACCTTC
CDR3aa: CASSVAPEQGQGYTF

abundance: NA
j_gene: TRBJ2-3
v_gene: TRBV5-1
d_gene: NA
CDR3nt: TGCGCCAGCAGCTTGTTGGTTAGCCTGGGGGCAGATACGCAGTATTTT
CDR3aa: CASSLLVSLGADTQYF

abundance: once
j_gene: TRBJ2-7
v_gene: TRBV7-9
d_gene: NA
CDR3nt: TGTGCCAGCAGCTCCTTGGGCAGCTCCTACGAGCAGTACTTC
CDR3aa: CASSSLGSSYEQYF

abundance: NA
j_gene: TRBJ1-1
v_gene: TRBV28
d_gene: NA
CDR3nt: TGTGCCAGCAGTTTTTTGGGACCGACGAACACTGAAGCTTTCTTT
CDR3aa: CASSFLGPTNTEAFF

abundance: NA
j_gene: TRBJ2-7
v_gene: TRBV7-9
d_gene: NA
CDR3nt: TGTGCCAGCAGCCCCCGGAACGGACGGGACTACGAGCAGTACTTC
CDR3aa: CASSPRNGRDYEQYF

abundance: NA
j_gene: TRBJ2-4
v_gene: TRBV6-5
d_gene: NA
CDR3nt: TGTGCCAGCAGTTACTCTCGCGCGGTGATTCAGTACTTC
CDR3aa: CASSYSRAVIQYF

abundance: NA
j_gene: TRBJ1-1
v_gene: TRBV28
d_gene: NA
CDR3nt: TGTGCCAGCACCCCGCCGGGGCAGCTGTTGAACACTGAAGCTTTCTTT
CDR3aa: CASTPPGQLLNTEAFF

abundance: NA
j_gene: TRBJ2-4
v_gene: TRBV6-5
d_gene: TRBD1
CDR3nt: TGTGCCAGCAGTTACTCGAGACAGGGTCAAGGCATTCAGTACTTC
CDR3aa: CASSYSRQGQGIQYF

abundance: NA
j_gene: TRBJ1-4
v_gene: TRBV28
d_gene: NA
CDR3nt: TGTGCCAGCAGTTTAGGGGTGCGTGAAAAACTGTTTTTT
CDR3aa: CASSLGVREKLFF